Below, 32 T cell receptor beta chains from the same sample are listed, as sequenced in a study of blood T cell repertoires in COVID-19. Sequencing was performed with immunoSEQ multiplex PCR; in TCRdb, only in-frame clones are kept and a portion is missing. Of some 260,000 clones listed, approximately 88% are singletons. The sequenced material came from peripheral blood. These receptors originate from a human donor in a cohort sampled during active COVID-19.

The genes are TRBV9 and TRBJ2-3; 8 positions match TRBD1. Losses at the gene ends were 1 base for V and 3 bases for J; bases not matched to a gene: 4. The V gene's germline CDR1 is SGDLS and CDR2 YYNGEE. This CDR3 comprises 15 residues. CDR3 region: CASSVTGQGTDTQYF. CDR3 bases: TGTGCCAGCAGCGTAACCGGACAGGGAACAGATACGCAGTATTTT.

J is TRBJ1-2 and V is TRBV5-4, with a tentative D call TRBD1 (5 bases). In germline, CDR1 is SGHNT, CDR2 YYREEE (reference sequence). Trimming left V 1 base short and J 6 bases short, with 13 bases between. This CDR3 is built from 14 residues. The CDR3 loop is CASSLWGGGNGYTF. DNA for the CDR3: TGTGCCAGCAGCTTGTGGGGGGGAGGAAATGGCTACACCTTC. Using reference TRBV5-4 and TRBJ1-2 for the parts outside the CDR3, the full variable domain is ETGVTQSPTHLIKTRGQQVTLRCSSQSGHNTVSWYQQALGQGPQFIFQYYREEENGRGNFPPRFSGLQFPNYSSELNVNALELDDSALYLCASSLWGGGNGYTFGSGTRLTVV.

V and J are TRBV28 and TRBJ1-2; D ambiguous. This CDR3 has 13 residues. Deletions cut 2 bases from V and 6 bases from J, with 10 bases between. Germline V CDR1 and CDR2: MDHEN, SYDVKM. The CDR3 protein is CASSLRRVDGYTF. In nucleotides, the CDR3 is TGTGCCAGCAGTTTACGGAGGGTAGATGGCTACACCTTC.

V gene TRBV10-3 combines with J gene TRBJ1-2, with D perhaps matching TRBD1 (6 bases). Germline assignment: CDR1 ENHRY and CDR2 SYGVKD. The V gene lost 3 bases and the J gene lost 4 bases, with 12 bases spanning the gap. The CDR3 length is 14 residues. The CDR3 coding sequence is TGTGCCATCAGTGAAGGGGGGGGAACCTATGGCTACACCTTC. Protein product: CAISEGGGTYGYTF.

The rearrangement uses TRBV7-2 and TRBJ1-3, with 7 bases identical to TRBD1. V was clipped by 3 bases and J by 4 bases; unmatched bases: 3. The CDR3 contains 14 residues. Germline CDR1 and CDR2: SGHTA and FQGNSA. This CDR3 reads CASSFQGGGNTIYF. CDR3 sequence (DNA): TGTGCCAGCAGCTTCCAGGGGGGAGGAAACACCATATATTTT.

The CDR3 reads CASSLGTGETQYF. The CDR3 region has the DNA TGCGCCAGCAGCTTGGGGACAGGAGAGACCCAGTACTTC. The chain combines TRBV5-1 with TRBJ2-5; TRBD1 aligns across 7 bases. CDR1 and CDR2 from the germline V gene are SGHRS and YFSETQ. V lost 0 bases, J lost 4 bases, and 0 bases stayed unmatched. The CDR3 length is 13 residues.

This sequence joins TRBV19 and TRBJ1-2; a weak D match, TRBD1 (6 bases). Per germline, CDR1 LNHDA and CDR2 SQIVND (reference sequence). This CDR3 contains 13 residues. The V gene lost 8 bases and the J gene lost 8 bases, with 18 bases spanning the gap. CDR3: CASGPVGGQGYTF. The CDR3 DNA follows: TGTGCCAGTGGCCCCGTGGGGGGGCAGGGCTACACCTTC.

J is TRBJ2-5 and V is TRBV5-6, with 7 bases fitting TRBD1. Germline values: CDR1 SGHDT, CDR2 YYEEEE. The V gene end was trimmed by 9 bases and the J gene end by 4 bases; junction bases not matched to a gene: 12. There are 14 residues in the CDR3. The DNA of the CDR3 is TGTGCCACCACAGGGGTAGAGAGGGGAGAGACCCAGTACTTC. Protein product: CATTGVERGETQYF.

This chain joins TRBV4-3 and TRBJ1-2; D is unclear. Germline CDR1 is LGHNA and CDR2 is YSLEER. V lost 4 bases and J 4 bases, leaving 16 bases between the germline ends. This CDR3 is 15 amino acids long. The CDR3 DNA is TGCGCCAGCAGCCCTCCCCCGGGATCCAGCTATGGCTACACCTTC. It is translated as CASSPPPGSSYGYTF.

The rearrangement uses TRBV14 and TRBJ1-1, with a tentative D call TRBD1 (6 bases). The CDR3 contains 15 residues. Trimming removed 4 bases from V and 4 bases from J, with 16 bases in between. Germline V gene sequence: CDR1 SGHDN, CDR2 FVKESK. CDR3 amino acids: CASSPWGRRGTEAFF. The CDR3 region has the DNA TGTGCCAGCAGCCCATGGGGGCGCCGAGGCACTGAAGCTTTCTTT. Full variable domain (missing parts from reference TRBV14 and TRBJ1-1): EAGVTQFPSHSVIEKGQTVTLRCDPISGHDNLYWYRRVMGKEIKFLLHFVKESKQDESGMPNNRFLAERTGGTYSTLKVQPAELEDSGVYFCASSPWGRRGTEAFFGQGTRLTVV.

The rearrangement links TRBV7-2 to TRBJ2-7; D remains unclear. This CDR3 region has 14 residues. V was cut by 5 bases and J by 1 base, with 12 bases left in between. The germline V gene has CDR1 SGHTA and CDR2 FQGNSA. CDR3 in amino acids: CASSVGFRSYEQYF. The CDR3 bases are TGTGCCAGCAGCGTCGGTTTCAGGTCCTACGAGCAGTACTTC.

This sequence joins TRBV2 and TRBJ2-3; 9 nucleotides align to TRBD1. V was clipped by 4 bases and J by 4 bases; unmatched bases: 6. The CDR3 loop spans 15 amino acids. Germline CDR1 is SNHLY and CDR2 is FYNNEI. CDR3 amino acids: CASSGGDRVADTQYF. In DNA form, the CDR3 reads TGTGCCAGCAGTGGGGGGGACAGGGTGGCAGATACGCAGTATTTT.

The chain carries TRBV3-1 (or the pseudogene TRBV3-2) and TRBJ2-3; TRBD2 agrees at 11 bases. J lost 0 bases, V lost 0 bases, and 14 bases had no gene match. The CDR3 length is 21 residues. Germline assignment: CDR1 LGHDT and CDR2 YNNKEL (reference sequence). This CDR3 reads CASSQDYGLAGGRSSTDTQYF. The CDR3 nucleotides read TGTGCCAGCAGCCAAGATTATGGCCTAGCGGGGGGCCGGAGTAGCACAGATACGCAGTATTTT.

The chain has TRBV7-6 and TRBJ1-1, with D unresolved. The CDR3 runs to 15 residues. Looked up from germline, CDR1 is SGHVS and CDR2 is FNYEAQ. V was shortened by 1 base and J by 1 base, with 10 bases between the two germline ends. CDR3 in DNA: TGTGCCAGCAGCTTAGGGCCCTCTTCGAACACTGAAGCTTTCTTT. Encoded protein: CASSLGPSSNTEAFF.

This clone was observed once. The V call is TRBV28, the J call TRBJ2-7; tentatively, D is TRBD2 (7 bases). Germline CDR1 and CDR2: MDHEN and SYDVKM. The CDR3 is 13 amino acids. V was clipped by 7 bases and J by 3 bases, with 13 bases between them. CDR3 bases: TGTGCCAGCAAGGGCGGGGGCCTCTACGAGCAGTACTTC. Amino acid sequence: CASKGGGLYEQYF. The full variable domain, rest sourced from reference TRBV28 and TRBJ2-7, is DVKVTQSSRYLVKRTGEKVFLECVQDMDHENMFWYRQDPGLGLRLIYFSYDVKMKEKGDIPEGYSVSREKKERFSLILESASTNQTSMYLCASKGGGLYEQYFGPGTRLTVT.

The chain couples TRBV28 to TRBJ2-4; 12 bases fit TRBD2. CDR1 is MDHEN and CDR2 is SYDVKM in the germline V gene. Unmatched junction bases numbered 16, after V lost 4 bases and J lost 0 bases. The CDR3 has 21 amino acids. CDR3 protein: CASSSYRTSGTLGEAKNIQYF. The CDR3 DNA sequence: TGTGCCAGCAGTTCTTATCGGACTAGCGGGACCTTAGGCGAAGCCAAAAACATTCAGTACTTC.

The V and J genes are TRBV9 and TRBJ1-3; D is possibly TRBD1 (6 bases). Trimming cost V 1 base and J 3 bases, with 14 bases left between them. Germline lookup yields CDR1 SGDLS and CDR2 YYNGEE. The CDR3 runs to 16 residues. The CDR3: CASSVTGTNVGNTIYF. The CDR3, as DNA: TGTGCCAGCAGCGTAACAGGGACGAACGTTGGAAACACCATATATTTT.

This clone came up once. CDR3 sequence (DNA): TGCGCCAGCAGCTGGACATCGAGCTCCTACAATGAGCAGTTCTTC. Translating it yields CASSWTSSSYNEQFF. The chain joins TRBV5-1 to TRBJ2-1, with a tentative D call TRBD1 (5 bases). This CDR3 spans 15 amino acids. Germline assignment: CDR1 SGHRS and CDR2 YFSETQ. V was clipped by 3 bases and J by 0 bases, with 10 bases between them.

The chain couples TRBV6-2 or TRBV6-3 to TRBJ2-7, with 8 positions matching TRBD1. The J segment lost 3 bases and the V segment lost 2 bases, leaving 3 bases of the junction unmatched. Germline V gives CDR1 MNHEY, CDR2 SVGEGT. CDR3 length: 14 residues. The CDR3 region has the DNA TGTGCCAGCAGTTACCTCGACAGGGGCTACGAGCAGTACTTC. It translates to CASSYLDRGYEQYF.

The chain combines TRBV6-5 with TRBJ2-5; 10 bases map to TRBD2. Germline CDR1 is MNHEY and CDR2 is SVGAGI. CDR3 length equals 15 residues. Losses at the gene ends were 5 bases for V and 4 bases for J; bases not matched to a gene: 7. The CDR3 region is CASSTSGGAPETQYF. DNA for the CDR3: TGTGCCAGCAGTACCAGCGGGGGGGCCCCAGAGACCCAGTACTTC.

This chain connects TRBV28 to TRBJ1-2; the D gene is possibly TRBD1 (6 bases). The CDR3 is 13 amino acids. Trimming took 1 base from V and 6 from J, leaving 9 bases between them. CDR1 and CDR2 (germline): MDHEN, SYDVKM. CDR3 loop: CASSLLGADGYTF. CDR3 nucleotides: TGTGCCAGCAGTTTATTGGGGGCTGATGGCTACACCTTC.

This chain joins TRBV6-5 and TRBJ2-7; TRBD1 might be the D (6 bases). Germline assignment: CDR1 MNHEY and CDR2 SVGAGI. Deletions cut 8 bases from V and 5 bases from J, with 19 bases between. The CDR3 is 14 amino acids. Here the CDR3 reads CASSRTASPDEQYF. The CDR3 coding sequence is TGTGCCAGCTCTAGGACAGCCTCCCCGGACGAGCAGTACTTC.

The V gene is TRBV7-9, the J gene TRBJ1-2; 7 positions match TRBD1. With V trimmed by 5 bases and J by 4 bases, 7 bases remained unmatched. This CDR3 comprises 14 residues. Germline V gene data show CDR1 as SEHNR and CDR2 as FQNEAQ (reference sequence). The CDR3: CASSPATGIYGYTF. The CDR3 DNA reads TGTGCCAGCAGCCCCGCGACAGGGATCTATGGCTACACCTTC.

This clone occurred once. The gene calls are TRBV6-2 or TRBV6-3 and TRBJ1-1, with TRBD1 matching 8 bases. V gave up 2 bases and J gave up 5 bases; unmatched junction bases: 4. This CDR3 spans 14 amino acids. CDR1 and CDR2 (germline): MNHEY, SVGEGT. The chain's CDR3 is CASSYGQGGTEAFF. CDR3 coding DNA: TGTGCCAGCAGTTACGGACAGGGTGGGACTGAAGCTTTCTTT.

The chain combines TRBV30 with TRBJ1-5, with D perhaps TRBD1 (5 bases). Germline V gene sequence: CDR1 GTSNPN, CDR2 SVGIG (reference sequence). The ends were cut back, 3 bases at V and 0 bases at J, with 12 bases in the middle. The CDR3 covers 15 residues. The CDR3 loop is CAWSPGDSSNQPQHF. CDR3 bases: TGTGCCTGGAGCCCAGGCGACAGTAGCAATCAGCCCCAGCATTTT.

The genes are TRBV10-2 and TRBJ2-3; possible D gene TRBD1, 5 bases. The germline CDR1 and CDR2 sequences are WSHSY and SAAADI. The CDR3 totals 13 residues. V was shortened by 2 bases and J by 6 bases, with 9 bases between the two germline ends. The CDR3 DNA reads as TGCGCCAGCAGTGAGGGAAGGGGCGATACGCAGTATTTT. Translating gives CASSEGRGDTQYF.

V gene TRBV9 combines with J gene TRBJ1-4, with a weak D call TRBD1 (6 bases). Germline V gene sequence: CDR1 SGDLS, CDR2 YYNGEE. This CDR3 is 14 amino acids long. V was shortened by 3 bases and J by 5 bases, with 11 bases between the two germline ends. CDR3 coding DNA: TGTGCCAGCAGCGGTCACGGGACAAATGAAAAACTGTTTTTT. Its translation is CASSGHGTNEKLFF.

The J gene is TRBJ1-2, the V gene TRBV19; the match to TRBD1 covers 7 bases. The germline V gene encodes CDR1 LNHDA and CDR2 SQIVND (reference sequence). V was pared by 4 bases and J by 8 bases, with 13 bases of the junction left unmatched. This CDR3 is 15 amino acids long. CDR3 in DNA: TGTGCCAGTAGTACGGACAGGTCCTCATTGCGAGGCTACACCTTC. Protein: CASSTDRSSLRGYTF.

The chain has TRBV9 and TRBJ1-4; the D gene is possibly TRBD1 (5 bases). Per the germline V gene, CDR1 is SGDLS and CDR2 is YYNGEE. V lost 1 base and J 8 bases, leaving 15 bases between the germline ends. The CDR3 sequence is 15 residues long. CDR3 in amino acids: CASSVSGGVGEKLFF. CDR3 in DNA: TGTGCCAGCAGCGTATCGGGAGGGGTTGGCGAAAAACTGTTTTTT.

This clone was observed a few times. The sample contains more than one DNA sequence encoding this CDR3. V and J are TRBV9 and TRBJ1-1; 8 positions match TRBD1. The CDR3 extends over 14 amino acids. V shed 2 bases, J shed 4 bases, and the junction held 4 bases outside the gene matches. Germline CDR1 reads SGDLS; CDR2 reads YYNGEE. CDR3: CASSVDRGGTEAFF. As DNA, the CDR3 is TGTGCCAGCAGCGTTGACAGGGGCGGCACTGAAGCTTTCTTT. The complete variable domain, with remaining parts taken from reference TRBV9 and TRBJ1-1, reads DSGVTQTPKHLITATGQRVTLRCSPRSGDLSVYWYQQSLDQGLQFLIQYYNGEERAKGNILERFSAQQFPDLHSELNLSSLELGDSALYFCASSVDRGGTEAFFGQGTRLTVV.

In DNA form, the CDR3 reads TGTGCCAGCTGGGGGGGATACAATGAGCAGTTCTTC. Its protein is CASWGGYNEQFF. J is TRBJ2-1 and V is TRBV7-9; 7 positions match TRBD2. V lost 8 bases to trimming and J lost 4 bases; unmatched junction nucleotides: 2. Germline CDR1 and CDR2: SEHNR and FQNEAQ (reference sequence). This CDR3 spans 12 amino acids.

The chain employs TRBV3-1 (or the pseudogene TRBV3-2) and TRBJ1-6; 9 bases agree with TRBD1. Germline V lookup: CDR1 LGHDT, CDR2 YNNKEL (reference sequence). CDR3 size: 15 residues. Unmatched junction bases numbered 2, after V lost 1 base and J lost 7 bases. The CDR3 DNA sequence: TGTGCCAGCAGCCAAGCGACAGGGGGGAATTCACCCCTCCACTTT. It codes for CASSQATGGNSPLHF.